The clone carrying this T cell receptor beta chain occurred many times. Its specificity is not known. The study amplified TCR beta CDR3 regions using RNA transcripts. First-round RT-PCR relied on HTBI primers, and a second-round multiplex PCR came next. TCRdb reanalysed the multiplex PCR reads using MiXCR and keeps one entry per CDR3 protein. The sample shows 650,000 to 800,000 distinct CDR3 sequences, over 40% of them seen only once. The data were taken from a study of Graves' ophthalmopathy and Graves' hyperthyroidism. Study results and caveats: Its predictions of ophthalmopathy progression gave the model 60% to 71% sensitivity and 72% to 85% specificity. Blood samples also showed most expanded thyroid clonotypes exceeding 0.001 frequency.

As diagnostic evidence, clinical symptoms, serum thyroxine, TRAb, thyroid ultrasound and orbital computed tomography were relied upon. Per the germline V gene, CDR1 is LNHDA and CDR2 is SQIVND (reference sequence). V shed 7 bases and J shed 3 bases, with 18 bases lying between them. The CDR3 is 15 residues long. Sequenced input: peripheral blood. The clonotype was recovered from an adult man with Graves' ophthalmopathy. V is TRBV19 and J is TRBJ1-2, with D tentatively TRBD1 (5 bases). The CDR3 loop reads CASTQTGDGDYGYTF. CDR3 DNA sequence: TGTGCCAGTACGCAAACTGGGGACGGTGACTATGGCTACACCTTC.